Listed below are T cell receptor beta chains from one sample, sequenced in a study of T-cell reconstitution after alpha-beta-depleted transplantation in children. TCRdb reprocessed the PCR reads via MiXCR and lists one record per CDR3 protein. The sample consists of around 490,000 distinct CDR3 sequences, roughly 11% of them appearing once. Material: PBMCs, mostly from graft donor cells, obtained 180 days after TCRalphabeta/CD19-depleted stem cell transplant. The receptors were sampled from a female patient aged 2 to 10 who had a stem cell transplant for aplastic anemia, so the T cells may come from the graft donor. Both conserved end residues are part of each CDR3. A D gene is named only where the DNA matches it firmly. Part of the rows lack a size; the others show once, few, many or a class for expanded clones.

D gene	J gene	clone size	V gene	CDR3 protein	CDR3 DNA
.	TRBJ2-1	few	TRBV13	CASSRILPWQSSYNEQFF	TGTGCCAGCAGCCGGATTCTCCCCTGGCAGAGCTCCTACAATGAGCAGTTCTTC
.	TRBJ1-5	.	TRBV10-3	CAISEPFLQPQHF	TGTGCCATCAGTGAGCCTTTCCTGCAGCCCCAGCATTTT
.	TRBJ2-2	few	TRBV12-3/TRBV12-4	CASSQGRDGELFF	TGTGCCAGCAGTCAGGGGCGCGACGGGGAGCTGTTTTTT
TRBD1	TRBJ1-2	few	TRBV7-2	CASSYTDGQAYGYTF	TGTGCCAGCAGCTATACCGATGGACAGGCCTATGGCTACACCTTC
.	TRBJ2-4	few	TRBV12-3/TRBV12-4	CASSFRGDIQYF	TGTGCCAGCAGTTTCCGGGGCGACATTCAGTACTTC
.	TRBJ2-3	few	TRBV4-1	CASSLTERGGAADTQYF	TGCGCCAGCAGCCTTACGGAGCGTGGGGGGGCCGCAGATACGCAGTATTTT
TRBD1	TRBJ2-7	few	TRBV7-9	CASSCPTGKCNEQYF	TGTGCCAGCAGCTGCCCGACAGGGAAATGTAACGAGCAGTACTTC
.	TRBJ2-3	many	TRBV5-6	CASSPLGGDYRGVGLPTDTQYF	TGTGCCAGCAGCCCACTGGGGGGGGACTACAGGGGTGTGGGACTTCCGACAGATACGCAGTATTTT
TRBD1	TRBJ2-7	.	TRBV27	CASTRTGGSILYEQYF	TGTGCCAGCACCCGGACAGGGGGCTCTATTCTCTACGAGCAGTACTTC
.	TRBJ1-3	.	TRBV28	CASSFQGQGMNTIYF	TGTGCCAGCAGTTTCCAGGGCCAGGGGATGAACACCATATATTTT
.	TRBJ2-1	.	TRBV6-5	CASSYPTGQLSYNEQFF	TGTGCCAGCAGTTACCCCACTGGACAGCTCTCCTACAATGAGCAGTTCTTC
.	TRBJ1-1	.	TRBV5-1	CASSGGPRGRQTEAFF	TGCGCCAGCAGCGGGGGCCCGCGGGGGCGGCAAACTGAAGCTTTCTTT
TRBD2	TRBJ2-1	.	TRBV19	CASSGRRRTSESYNEQFF	TGTGCCAGTAGTGGGAGACGAAGGACTAGCGAGTCCTACAATGAGCAGTTCTTC
TRBD1	TRBJ1-2	few	TRBV6-5	CASSYQGEFNYGYTF	TGTGCCAGCAGTTACCAGGGGGAATTTAACTATGGCTACACCTTC
TRBD2	TRBJ2-1	few	TRBV7-8	CASSPSGTEYNEQFF	TGTGCCAGCAGCCCTAGCGGGACGGAGTACAATGAGCAGTTCTTC
.	TRBJ2-1	.	TRBV20-1	CSASGLVVNEQFF	TGCAGTGCTAGTGGCCTAGTTGTCAATGAGCAGTTCTTC
TRBD2	TRBJ2-1	many	TRBV28	CASSWTSGSPFYNEQFF	TGTGCCAGCAGTTGGACTAGCGGGAGCCCCTTCTACAATGAGCAGTTCTTC
.	TRBJ2-2	few	TRBV19	CASSIAEGRLSGELFF	TGTGCCAGTAGTATAGCAGAAGGGAGACTTTCCGGGGAGCTGTTTTTT
.	TRBJ2-1	many	TRBV7-6	CASSEELGVQNNEQFF	TGTGCCAGCAGCGAAGAACTAGGGGTCCAAAACAATGAGCAGTTCTTC
.	TRBJ1-5	.	TRBV28	CASSPRSEGSDKPQHF	TGTGCCAGCAGTCCCCGCAGTGAGGGATCCGATAAGCCCCAGCATTTT
.	TRBJ1-2	.	TRBV29-1	CSVDVGATLNYGYTF	TGCAGCGTTGACGTCGGAGCCACCTTAAACTATGGCTACACCTTC
TRBD1	TRBJ2-1	few	TRBV5-1	CASSLYRGEVNEQFF	TGCGCCAGCAGCTTGTACAGGGGCGAGGTAAATGAGCAGTTCTTC
.	TRBJ2-1	.	TRBV7-8	CASSRSQGRNEQFF	TGTGCCAGCAGCCGGTCGCAGGGGAGGAATGAGCAGTTCTTC
.	TRBJ2-1	many	TRBV12-3/TRBV12-4	CASSPLGGEQFF	TGTGCCAGCAGCCCCCTCGGCGGTGAGCAGTTCTTC
.	TRBJ1-6	.	TRBV30	CAWAPGSTSPLHF	TGTGCCTGGGCCCCCGGCAGTACTTCACCCCTCCACTTT
.	TRBJ2-6	.	TRBV20-1	CSGAGVGANVLTF	TGCAGTGGGGCAGGGGTCGGGGCCAACGTCCTGACTTTC
TRBD2	TRBJ2-7	.	TRBV27	CASSFEASGAYEQYF	TGTGCCAGCAGTTTTGAGGCTAGCGGAGCCTACGAGCAGTACTTC
.	TRBJ2-3	few	TRBV5-4	CASSSNLDTPRDTQYF	TGTGCCAGCAGCTCTAACCTTGATACGCCTAGGGATACGCAGTATTTT
TRBD1	TRBJ2-5	.	TRBV7-2	CASTRQGFETQYF	TGTGCCAGCACCAGACAGGGGTTTGAGACCCAGTACTTC
.	TRBJ2-1	few	TRBV6-1	CASSPPVGSYNEQFF	TGTGCCAGCAGTCCGCCCGTAGGATCCTACAATGAGCAGTTCTTC
.	TRBJ1-6	few	TRBV20-1	CSARDQRDGNSPLHF	TGCAGTGCTAGAGATCAGAGGGACGGTAATTCACCCCTCCACTTT